This TCR beta chain was observed in a study of OX40 agonist ivuxolimab in advanced cancers. Here immunoSEQ multiplex PCR was the method, and the copy in TCRdb shows in-frame clones only, minus some. This sample has about 140,000 clones, with roughly nine tenths found just once. Germline V gene sequence: CDR1 MDHEN, CDR2 SYDVKM. V lost 4 bases and J 0 bases, leaving 10 bases between the germline ends. The CDR3 is made up of 16 amino acids. Sequenced here: CD4+ or CD8+ T cells sorted from blood, sampled in a trial of the OX40 agonist ivuxolimab. This TCR came from an adult with an advanced solid tumor such as melanoma, head and neck, liver or kidney cancer. The rearrangement uses TRBV28 and TRBJ2-6; unclear D gene. Here the CDR3 DNA reads TGTGCCAGCAGTTCCCCGGGTGGCTCTGGGGCCAACGTCCTGACTTTC. This sequence encodes CASSSPGGSGANVLTF.